This passage covers 19 T cell receptor beta chains from one sample sequenced in a study of neurological immune-mediated disorders. Stated time point: longitudinal time-point 1 (baseline). TCRdb used MiXCR to reprocess the 5' RACE reads, holding one entry per CDR3 protein. The sample holds 70,000 to 75,000 distinct CDR3 sequences, around 13% seen once. The sequenced sample consisted of PBMCs. Receptor source: a female donor with HTLV-1-associated myelopathy (HAM/TSP).

This clonotype was counted at least ten times. The chain couples TRBV2 to TRBJ2-5; possible D gene TRBD2, 5 bases. The V end lost 4 bases, the J end lost 1 base, and 10 bases lay between the germline ends. Germline V CDR1 and CDR2: SNHLY, FYNNEI. The CDR3 extends over 14 amino acids. The CDR3 sequence is CASSASGFQETQYF. CDR3 nucleotides: TGTGCCAGCAGTGCCTCGGGGTTCCAAGAGACCCAGTACTTC.

This clonotype has at least ten counts. The rearrangement links TRBV7-9 to TRBJ2-3; no definite D call. V was shortened by 3 bases and J by 2 bases, with 6 bases between the two germline ends. The CDR3 totals 13 residues. Germline CDR1 reads SEHNR; CDR2 reads FQNEAQ (reference sequence). CDR3: CASSFQATDTQYF. Here the CDR3 DNA reads TGTGCCAGCAGCTTCCAGGCCACAGATACGCAGTATTTT.

Comment on this clonotype: A much larger clone differs from this one at a single base, so this may be a read error. The chain combines TRBV5-1 with TRBJ1-1; D uncertain. Germline loops: CDR1 SGHRS, CDR2 YFSETQ. The CDR3 is 15 residues long. V lost 4 bases, J lost 4 bases, and 17 bases lay in between. CDR3 sequence (DNA): TGCGCCAGCAGCCTGAGGGATATTGAGGGCACTGAAGCTTTCTTT. This translates into CASSLRDIEGTEAFF.

The table lists this clonotype with a few counts. The rearrangement uses TRBV6-1 and TRBJ2-7; 8 bases align to TRBD1. J gave up 2 bases and V 2 bases, and 2 bases lay outside the gene matches. In germline, CDR1 is MNHNS, CDR2 SASEGT. The CDR3 contains 14 residues. This chain's CDR3 is CASSEPGQAYEQYF. In DNA form, the CDR3 reads TGTGCCAGCAGTGAACCGGGACAGGCCTACGAGCAGTACTTC.

The V call is TRBV4-2, the J call TRBJ2-7, with D perhaps TRBD1 (5 bases). Per the germline V gene, CDR1 is LGHNA and CDR2 is YNFKEQ. CDR3 size: 15 residues. Trimming shortened V by 1 base and J by 0 bases, and 10 bases separated the two germline ends. Here the CDR3 reads CASSQADSDSYEQYF. CDR3 DNA sequence: TGTGCCAGCAGCCAAGCTGACAGTGACTCCTACGAGCAGTACTTC.

The CDR3 loop reads CARIVTGDPSYNEQFF. The CDR3 DNA sequence: TGTGCCAGGATCGTGACGGGAGACCCCTCCTACAATGAGCAGTTCTTC. The chain is built from TRBV9 and TRBJ2-1; D may be TRBD2 (6 bases). Trimming left V 8 bases short and J 0 bases short, with 18 bases between. The V gene's germline CDR1 is SGDLS and CDR2 YYNGEE. This CDR3 spans 16 amino acids.

A remark on this clonotype: At one boundary the junction diverges from the germline segment, which might be a read error. V and J are TRBV7-8 and TRBJ1-4, with D possibly being TRBD1 (5 bases). CDR3 length: 15 amino acids. Germline values: CDR1 SGHVS, CDR2 FQNEAQ. Here the CDR3 reads CANSPGRVGNEKLFF. The CDR3 DNA reads as TGTGCCAACAGCCCGGGACGGGTGGGAAATGAAAAACTGTTTTTT.

The CDR3 protein is CSARSLLAGWAKNIQYF. CDR3 in DNA: TGCAGTGCTAGATCCTTACTAGCGGGGTGGGCCAAAAACATTCAGTACTTC. This chain links TRBV20-1 with TRBJ2-4, with 10 nucleotides matching TRBD2. The CDR3 totals 17 residues. Germline-derived CDR1 and CDR2 are DFQATT and SNEGSKA (reference sequence). J was trimmed by 1 base and V by 2 bases; bases with no gene match: 8.

This clonotype was detected ten times or more. The chain recombines TRBV20-1 with TRBJ1-5; D remains unclear. V was trimmed by 1 base and J by 4 bases, leaving 8 bases between them. The germline CDR1 and CDR2 sequences are DFQATT and SNEGSKA (reference sequence). CDR3 length equals 13 residues. This CDR3 is CSARGTLNQPQHF. In DNA form, the CDR3 reads TGCAGTGCTAGAGGGACTCTAAATCAGCCCCAGCATTTT.

The table lists this clonotype with many counts. This chain connects TRBV4-1 to TRBJ2-4; 7 bases fit TRBD1. This CDR3 comprises 16 residues. CDR1 is MGHRA and CDR2 is YSYEKL in the germline V gene. V gave up 0 bases and J gave up 6 bases; unmatched junction bases: 8. This chain's CDR3 is CASSQEGVRGSNIQYF. As DNA, the CDR3 is TGCGCCAGCAGCCAAGAAGGAGTCAGGGGGTCAAACATTCAGTACTTC.

This clonotype was observed at least ten times. The chain is built from TRBV20-1 and TRBJ1-6, with TRBD1 matching 7 bases. Trimming cost V 3 bases and J 10 bases; bases outside gene matches: 9. Germline V gene data show CDR1 as DFQATT and CDR2 as SNEGSKA (reference sequence). This CDR3 has 14 residues. The CDR3 DNA reads TGCAGTGCTAGGGCGACAGGGAAGGGGTCACCCCTCCACTTT. Translating it yields CSARATGKGSPLHF.

At least ten counts were recorded for this clonotype. The junction departs from the called germline gene at one end, perhaps through a read error. This rearrangement joins TRBV7-2 to TRBJ2-2, with 7 bases matching TRBD1. Per germline, CDR1 SGHTA and CDR2 FQGNSA. The CDR3 consists of 15 residues. CDR3 sequence (DNA): TGTGCCAGCAGCTGGGGACAGCCGAATACCGGGGAGCTGTTTTTT. Translating gives CASSWGQPNTGELFF.

This chain uses TRBV5-1 with TRBJ2-7; 7 bases map to TRBD1. Germline V gene sequence: CDR1 SGHRS, CDR2 YFSETQ. J gave up 4 bases and V 3 bases, and 13 bases lay outside the gene matches. CDR3 size: 16 residues. The CDR3 sequence is CASSSVGGLAIYEQYF. CDR3 coding DNA: TGCGCCAGCAGCTCCGTAGGGGGCCTAGCTATTTACGAGCAGTACTTC.

This clonotype was observed many times. The chain has TRBV20-1 and TRBJ2-5, with 14 bases identical to TRBD2. V was clipped by 6 bases and J by 7 bases; unmatched bases: 13. Per the germline V gene, CDR1 is DFQATT and CDR2 is SNEGSKA (reference sequence). This CDR3 has 16 residues. The CDR3 bases are TGCAGTGCGGGGGGACTAGCGGGGGCCCTAATTTGGACCCAGTACTTC. Its protein is CSAGGLAGALIWTQYF.

This sequence joins TRBV12-3 or TRBV12-4 and TRBJ2-3; D not certain. V shed 7 bases and J shed 0 bases, with 11 bases lying between them. CDR3 length: 14 residues. CDR3 in DNA: TGTGCCAGCACCCCGCGACAAAGCACAGATACGCAGTATTTT. It yields the protein CASTPRQSTDTQYF.

This clonotype was counted ten times or more. The chain combines TRBV6-6 with TRBJ2-1; a weak D match, TRBD2 (5 bases). CDR1 and CDR2 (germline): MNHNY, SVGAGI (reference sequence). The CDR3 sequence is 16 residues long. Deletions cut 2 bases from V and 2 bases from J, with 13 bases between. This CDR3 is CASSYPPTRTYNEQFF. For the CDR3, the DNA is TGTGCCAGCAGTTACCCACCAACTAGAACCTACAATGAGCAGTTCTTC.

This clonotype was seen ten or more times. The chain couples TRBV6-5 to TRBJ1-5, with TRBD1 matching over 8 bases. Germline CDR1 reads MNHEY; CDR2 reads SVGAGI. This CDR3 contains 13 residues. Trimming at V came to 8 bases and at J to 3 bases, leaving 3 bases not matched to a gene. The CDR3 sequence: CASRTGNNQPQHF. For the CDR3, the DNA is TGTGCCAGCCGGACAGGGAACAATCAGCCCCAGCATTTT.

This clonotype occurred many times. V gene TRBV24-1 combines with J gene TRBJ1-2; 7 nucleotides line up with TRBD1. The CDR3 is made up of 14 amino acids. Losses at the gene ends were 5 bases for V and 7 bases for J; bases not matched to a gene: 9. CDR1 is KGHDR, CDR2 SFDVKD, per germline. CDR3 nucleotide sequence: TGTGCCACCAGTGGTGACAGGGTTTCTGGTGGCTACACCTTC. This sequence encodes CATSGDRVSGGYTF.

This clonotype was counted many times. The chain uses TRBV2 and TRBJ2-5; D is ambiguous. There are 13 residues in the CDR3. Trimming pared 5 bases from V and 2 bases from J, leaving 9 bases between. The germline V gene has CDR1 SNHLY and CDR2 FYNNEI. The DNA of the CDR3 is TGTGCCAGCAGTATTCACTTTCAAGAGACCCAGTACTTC. Protein: CASSIHFQETQYF.